The rows below give T cell receptor beta chains drawn from one sample of a study of blood T cells in healthy people across ages. TCRdb reanalysed the 5' RACE reads using MiXCR and keeps one entry per CDR3 protein. The sample lists hundreds of thousands of distinct CDR3 sequences; more than 40% were seen once. Sequenced sample: blood. All receptors derive from a woman aged 55-70 years in good health. The CDR3 runs from the conserved cysteine through the conserved F or W. The D gene is left open where the match is weak. Clone size, where shown, is once, few, many, or a class for clones that have expanded.

V gene,D gene,J gene,clone size,CDR3 protein,CDR3 DNA
TRBV20-1,TRBD1,TRBJ1-4,-,CSAPGQGGEKLFF,TGCAGTGCTCCAGGACAGGGGGGTGAAAAACTGTTTTTT
TRBV5-6,-,TRBJ1-1,-,CASSLGFHTEAFF,TGTGCCAGCAGCCTCGGGTTTCACACTGAAGCTTTCTTT
TRBV5-1,-,TRBJ1-2,-,CASSLEADSNYGYTF,TGCGCCAGCAGCTTGGAGGCAGACTCTAACTATGGCTACACCTTC
TRBV13,-,TRBJ1-2,-,CASSLGMYYGYTF,TGTGCCAGCAGCTTAGGGATGTACTATGGCTACACCTTC
TRBV6-1,TRBD1,TRBJ1-1,-,CASSGTGMSEAFF,TGTGCCAGCAGTGGGACAGGGATGTCAGAAGCTTTCTTT
TRBV29-1,TRBD1,TRBJ2-7,few,CSVRTGGTGQYF,TGCAGCGTGCGGACAGGGGGGACTGGGCAGTACTTC
TRBV7-2,TRBD2,TRBJ2-5,-,CASSFPPGLAELETQYF,TGTGCCAGCAGCTTCCCTCCGGGACTAGCGGAGTTAGAGACCCAGTACTTC
TRBV20-1,TRBD2,TRBJ2-5,-,CSAPAPASGREQYF,TGCAGTGCCCCCGCGCCGGCTAGCGGGAGGGAGCAGTACTTC
TRBV18,TRBD1,TRBJ1-2,-,CASSPSRQGNYGYTF,TGTGCCAGCTCACCGAGTCGACAGGGTAACTATGGCTACACCTTC
TRBV29-1,-,TRBJ1-4,-,CSVADTTNEKLFF,TGCAGCGTTGCGGATACAACTAATGAAAAACTGTTTTTT
TRBV2,TRBD2,TRBJ2-1,-,CASSELAGMGEQFF,TGTGCCAGCAGTGAACTAGCGGGAATGGGTGAGCAGTTCTTC
TRBV3-1,-,TRBJ2-1,-,CASSQTRKKDEQFF,TGTGCCAGCAGCCAGACCCGGAAGAAGGATGAGCAGTTCTTC
TRBV2,TRBD2,TRBJ2-7,once,CASSEEMGTSGYEQYF,TGTGCCAGCAGTGAAGAAATGGGGACTAGCGGCTACGAGCAGTACTTC